A single TCR beta chain is shown here with its context. Its antigen is as yet unknown. A quantitative 5'-RACE method, one with molecular barcodes, was used to make TCR beta libraries. From the 5' RACE reads, TCRdb called clonotypes with MiXCR, one entry per CDR3 protein. This sample has around 770,000 distinct CDR3 sequences; over 15% occur once, and the top ten carry approximately 18%. The data were obtained in a study of CD8 T cells in ankylosing spondylitis. Findings and limits, study-wide: It was reported that disease-linked clones were significantly enriched in matched ankylosing spondylitis synovial fluid. Seemingly characteristic of ankylosing spondylitis blood was a TCR beta motif consisting of fewer than 10 highly homologous variants. Previous work reported some of these motif variants in the synovial fluid and blood of reactive arthritis.

This CDR3 region has 13 residues. The germline V gene encodes CDR1 MNHEY and CDR2 SMNVEV (reference sequence). Trimming took off 3 bases at V and 3 bases at J, with 9 bases between the two ends. What was sequenced was blood, either unsorted or a sorted T cell fraction (not recorded which). This chain joins TRBV27 and TRBJ2-7; perhaps TRBD1 as D (5 bases). The receptor comes from a male donor with ankylosing spondylitis. This CDR3 reads CASSFGQDYEQYF. CDR3 DNA sequence: TGTGCCAGCAGTTTTGGACAAGACTACGAGCAGTACTTC.